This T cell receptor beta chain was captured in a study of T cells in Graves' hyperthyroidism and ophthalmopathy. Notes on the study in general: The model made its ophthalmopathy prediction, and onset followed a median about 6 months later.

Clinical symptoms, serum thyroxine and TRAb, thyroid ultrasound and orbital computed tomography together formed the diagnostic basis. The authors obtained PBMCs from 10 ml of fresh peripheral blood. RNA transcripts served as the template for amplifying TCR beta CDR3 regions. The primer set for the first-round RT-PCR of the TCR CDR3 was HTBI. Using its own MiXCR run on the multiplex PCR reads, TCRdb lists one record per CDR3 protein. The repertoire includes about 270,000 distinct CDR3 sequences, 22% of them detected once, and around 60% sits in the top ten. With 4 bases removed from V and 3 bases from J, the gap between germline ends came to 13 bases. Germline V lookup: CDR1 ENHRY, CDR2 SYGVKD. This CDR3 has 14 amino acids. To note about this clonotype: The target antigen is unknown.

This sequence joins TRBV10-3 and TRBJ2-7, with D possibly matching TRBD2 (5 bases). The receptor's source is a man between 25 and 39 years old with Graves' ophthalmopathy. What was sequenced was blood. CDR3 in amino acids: CAISVGELDYEQYF. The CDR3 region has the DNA TGTGCCATCAGTGTCGGGGAATTGGACTACGAGCAGTACTTC.